This is a list of T cell receptor beta chains from one sample in a study of early T cells in non-severe SARS-CoV-2 infection. TCRdb reprocessed the 5' RACE reads with MiXCR, giving one entry per CDR3 protein. The table lists 30,000 to 40,000 distinct CDR3 sequences, roughly 5.7% of them singletons. The specimen was whole blood, collected at baseline. The receptors were gathered from an adult who was a healthcare worker with PCR-confirmed SARS-CoV-2 infection or an uninfected control (not recorded which). The CDR3 runs from the conserved cysteine through the conserved F or W. Fields, in order: clone size, V gene, D gene, J gene, CDR3 protein, CDR3 DNA. The D gene is left open where the match is weak. Rows give clone size only sometimes, using once, few, many, or a class for an expanded clone.

abundance: many; v_gene: TRBV24-1; d_gene: .; j_gene: TRBJ2-3; CDR3aa: CATSDPGRKGGYTQYF; CDR3nt: TGTGCCACCAGTGACCCAGGACGAAAAGGGGGATATACGCAGTATTTT
abundance: many; v_gene: TRBV27; d_gene: TRBD1; j_gene: TRBJ2-7; CDR3aa: CATRIVGQSSYEQYF; CDR3nt: TGTGCCACGAGGATCGTGGGACAGAGTTCCTACGAGCAGTACTTC
abundance: .; v_gene: TRBV28; d_gene: TRBD2; j_gene: TRBJ2-1; CDR3aa: CASSFGRESAYKEQFF; CDR3nt: TGTGCCAGCAGTTTTGGGCGGGAGAGTGCCTACAAAGAGCAGTTCTTC
abundance: many; v_gene: TRBV7-2; d_gene: .; j_gene: TRBJ2-2; CDR3aa: CASSLDRNTGELFF; CDR3nt: TGTGCCAGCAGCTTAGACAGGAACACCGGGGAGCTGTTTTTT
abundance: many; v_gene: TRBV11-2; d_gene: .; j_gene: TRBJ2-4; CDR3aa: CASSLGGSGENIQYF; CDR3nt: TGTGCCAGCAGCTTAGGGGGTAGCGGAGAAAACATTCAGTACTTC
abundance: many; v_gene: TRBV19; d_gene: TRBD2; j_gene: TRBJ2-3; CDR3aa: CASSTSGNGHTQYF; CDR3nt: TGTGCCAGTAGTACTAGCGGGAACGGCCATACGCAGTATTTT
abundance: .; v_gene: TRBV6-6; d_gene: .; j_gene: TRBJ1-1; CDR3aa: CASGFVNTEAFF; CDR3nt: TGTGCCAGCGGGTTTGTGAACACTGAAGCTTTCTTT
abundance: .; v_gene: TRBV9; d_gene: .; j_gene: TRBJ2-5; CDR3aa: CASSVDIQETQYF; CDR3nt: TGTGCCAGCAGCGTAGACATTCAAGAGACCCAGTACTTC
abundance: few; v_gene: TRBV2; d_gene: .; j_gene: TRBJ2-7; CDR3aa: CASRGTTSFHEQYF; CDR3nt: TGTGCCAGCAGGGGCACGACTAGTTTTCACGAGCAGTACTTC
abundance: many; v_gene: TRBV5-4; d_gene: .; j_gene: TRBJ1-2; CDR3aa: CASSLTGIQGYTF; CDR3nt: TGTGCCAGCAGCTTGACAGGGATACAAGGCTACACCTTC
abundance: few; v_gene: TRBV14; d_gene: .; j_gene: TRBJ2-1; CDR3aa: CASSRGLEQFF; CDR3nt: TGTGCCAGCAGCAGGGGACTGGAGCAGTTCTTC
abundance: few; v_gene: TRBV14; d_gene: .; j_gene: TRBJ1-1; CDR3aa: CASSQDVQKTEAFF; CDR3nt: TGTGCCAGCAGCCAAGATGTGCAAAAGACTGAAGCTTTCTTT
abundance: .; v_gene: TRBV4-1; d_gene: .; j_gene: TRBJ2-1; CDR3aa: CASSQRGPVYNEQFF; CDR3nt: TGCGCCAGCAGCCAAAGAGGGCCCGTTTACAATGAGCAGTTCTTC
abundance: many; v_gene: TRBV11-3; d_gene: TRBD1; j_gene: TRBJ1-1; CDR3aa: CASSPGTGKAEAFF; CDR3nt: TGTGCCAGCAGCCCCGGGACAGGGAAGGCTGAAGCTTTCTTT
abundance: many; v_gene: TRBV9; d_gene: .; j_gene: TRBJ1-5; CDR3aa: CASSAGTDRDQPQHF; CDR3nt: TGTGCCAGCAGCGCCGGGACGGACCGGGATCAGCCCCAGCATTTT
abundance: many; v_gene: TRBV20-1; d_gene: TRBD2; j_gene: TRBJ2-1; CDR3aa: CSAGSLKRGPRNEQFF; CDR3nt: TGCAGTGCTGGATCTTTGAAGCGGGGCCCCAGAAATGAGCAGTTCTTC
abundance: many; v_gene: TRBV5-1; d_gene: TRBD1; j_gene: TRBJ2-1; CDR3aa: CASSLAESGTGMIYNEQFF; CDR3nt: TGCGCCAGCAGCTTGGCGGAGTCCGGGACAGGTATGATCTACAATGAGCAGTTCTTC
abundance: few; v_gene: TRBV14; d_gene: .; j_gene: TRBJ2-1; CDR3aa: CASSLLGYNEQFF; CDR3nt: TGTGCCAGCAGCCTCCTGGGGTACAATGAGCAGTTCTTC
abundance: many; v_gene: TRBV12-3/TRBV12-4; d_gene: .; j_gene: TRBJ1-2; CDR3aa: CASSPGTDYGYTF; CDR3nt: TGTGCCAGCAGTCCCGGGACGGACTATGGCTACACCTTC
abundance: few; v_gene: TRBV4-1; d_gene: TRBD2; j_gene: TRBJ2-5; CDR3aa: CASSQEGAGVETQYF; CDR3nt: TGCGCCAGCAGCCAAGAAGGAGCGGGAGTGGAGACCCAGTACTTC
abundance: many; v_gene: TRBV7-9; d_gene: .; j_gene: TRBJ2-3; CDR3aa: CAIGFTDTQYF; CDR3nt: TGTGCCATCGGGTTCACAGATACGCAGTATTTT
abundance: .; v_gene: TRBV19; d_gene: .; j_gene: TRBJ2-2; CDR3aa: CASSIDLFGELFF; CDR3nt: TGTGCCAGTAGTATAGATCTCTTCGGGGAGCTGTTTTTT
abundance: few; v_gene: TRBV6-6; d_gene: TRBD1; j_gene: TRBJ2-7; CDR3aa: CASSYAPGGVWYEQYF; CDR3nt: TGTGCCAGCAGTTACGCTCCAGGGGGCGTTTGGTACGAGCAGTACTTC
abundance: many; v_gene: TRBV12-3/TRBV12-4; d_gene: .; j_gene: TRBJ2-5; CDR3aa: CASRPAFQETQYF; CDR3nt: TGTGCCAGCAGACCAGCCTTCCAAGAGACCCAGTACTTC
abundance: few; v_gene: TRBV5-5; d_gene: .; j_gene: TRBJ1-1; CDR3aa: CASTSPAANTEAFF; CDR3nt: TGTGCCAGCACCTCGCCCGCAGCGAACACTGAAGCTTTCTTT
abundance: many; v_gene: TRBV24-1; d_gene: TRBD1; j_gene: TRBJ2-2; CDR3aa: CATSDYVLGQGVNTGELFF; CDR3nt: TGTGCCACCAGTGATTACGTTTTGGGACAGGGGGTGAACACCGGGGAGCTGTTTTTT
abundance: few; v_gene: TRBV11-2; d_gene: .; j_gene: TRBJ2-1; CDR3aa: CASSPSKGNEQFF; CDR3nt: TGTGCCAGCAGCCCCAGTAAGGGCAATGAGCAGTTCTTC
abundance: few; v_gene: TRBV4-3; d_gene: TRBD2; j_gene: TRBJ2-1; CDR3aa: CASSQDIGLAGGLDEQFF; CDR3nt: TGCGCCAGCAGCCAAGATATAGGACTAGCGGGAGGACTCGATGAGCAGTTCTTC
abundance: many; v_gene: TRBV24-1; d_gene: .; j_gene: TRBJ1-5; CDR3aa: CATSLTDNQPQHF; CDR3nt: TGTGCCACCAGTTTGACCGATAATCAGCCCCAGCATTTT
abundance: many; v_gene: TRBV20-1; d_gene: TRBD2; j_gene: TRBJ2-3; CDR3aa: CSASLTAGGWTDTQYF; CDR3nt: TGCAGTGCTAGTCTAACGGCGGGAGGGTGGACAGATACGCAGTATTTT
abundance: once; v_gene: TRBV7-9; d_gene: .; j_gene: TRBJ2-3; CDR3aa: CASSRSVSTDTQYF; CDR3nt: TGTGCCAGCAGCCGGAGCGTGAGCACAGATACGCAGTATTTT
abundance: .; v_gene: TRBV10-3; d_gene: .; j_gene: TRBJ2-1; CDR3aa: CAISALNNEQFF; CDR3nt: TGTGCCATCAGTGCCCTGAACAATGAGCAGTTCTTC
abundance: few; v_gene: TRBV7-9; d_gene: TRBD1; j_gene: TRBJ1-1; CDR3aa: CASSFQGGAEAFF; CDR3nt: TGTGCCAGCAGCTTTCAGGGGGGCGCTGAAGCTTTCTTT
abundance: few; v_gene: TRBV11-3; d_gene: .; j_gene: TRBJ2-5; CDR3aa: CASSLGQTPAQYF; CDR3nt: TGTGCCAGCAGCCTCGGACAGACTCCGGCCCAGTACTTC
abundance: .; v_gene: TRBV6-6; d_gene: .; j_gene: TRBJ1-5; CDR3aa: CASRLREGNQPQHF; CDR3nt: TGTGCCAGCAGGCTCCGGGAAGGCAATCAGCCCCAGCATTTT
abundance: many; v_gene: TRBV20-1; d_gene: .; j_gene: TRBJ1-1; CDR3aa: CSARDYTEAFF; CDR3nt: TGCAGTGCTAGGGATTACACTGAAGCTTTCTTT
abundance: few; v_gene: TRBV6-2/TRBV6-3; d_gene: .; j_gene: TRBJ2-2; CDR3aa: CASSYRIQGNTGELFF; CDR3nt: TGTGCCAGCAGTTACCGTATCCAGGGAAACACCGGGGAGCTGTTTTTT
abundance: many; v_gene: TRBV28; d_gene: .; j_gene: TRBJ2-7; CDR3aa: CASLLTGASSYEQYF; CDR3nt: TGTGCCAGCTTGCTGACAGGCGCCTCCTCCTACGAGCAGTACTTC
abundance: many; v_gene: TRBV5-1; d_gene: .; j_gene: TRBJ2-3; CDR3aa: CASSLNLSPDTQYF; CDR3nt: TGCGCCAGCAGCTTGAATCTCTCCCCAGATACGCAGTATTTT
abundance: many; v_gene: TRBV20-1; d_gene: TRBD2; j_gene: TRBJ2-1; CDR3aa: CSARDPSSGRVQFF; CDR3nt: TGCAGTGCTAGAGATCCCTCCAGCGGGAGGGTCCAGTTCTTC
abundance: many; v_gene: TRBV19; d_gene: TRBD2; j_gene: TRBJ2-7; CDR3aa: CASSGRLAGGTSYEQYF; CDR3nt: TGTGCCAGTAGTGGTCGACTAGCGGGAGGGACATCCTACGAGCAGTACTTC
abundance: many; v_gene: TRBV30; d_gene: .; j_gene: TRBJ2-5; CDR3aa: CAWSVDGGETQYF; CDR3nt: TGTGCCTGGAGTGTCGACGGGGGTGAGACCCAGTACTTC
abundance: few; v_gene: TRBV18; d_gene: .; j_gene: TRBJ2-5; CDR3aa: CASSPRSGAIQETQYF; CDR3nt: TGTGCCAGCTCACCACGGTCAGGGGCTATCCAAGAGACCCAGTACTTC
abundance: many; v_gene: TRBV6-1; d_gene: .; j_gene: TRBJ1-2; CDR3aa: CASSDHRFYGYTF; CDR3nt: TGTGCCAGCAGTGATCACAGGTTCTATGGCTACACCTTC
abundance: many; v_gene: TRBV29-1; d_gene: .; j_gene: TRBJ2-6; CDR3aa: CSARRTGAGANVLTF; CDR3nt: TGCAGCGCCCGTCGAACGGGGGCTGGGGCCAACGTCCTGACTTTC
abundance: many; v_gene: TRBV7-9; d_gene: TRBD1; j_gene: TRBJ2-4; CDR3aa: CASSSTRTGLAKNIQYF; CDR3nt: TGTGCCAGCAGCTCGACCCGGACAGGGCTAGCCAAAAACATTCAGTACTTC
abundance: many; v_gene: TRBV5-1; d_gene: TRBD1; j_gene: TRBJ2-1; CDR3aa: CASSAQGQGSNNEQFF; CDR3nt: TGCGCCAGCAGTGCCCAAGGACAGGGTTCCAACAATGAGCAGTTCTTC
abundance: many; v_gene: TRBV11-2; d_gene: .; j_gene: TRBJ1-2; CDR3aa: CASSLGQTSGSYTF; CDR3nt: TGTGCCAGCAGCTTAGGACAGACATCGGGGAGCTACACCTTC
abundance: many; v_gene: TRBV19; d_gene: TRBD2; j_gene: TRBJ2-1; CDR3aa: CASSIGGWTSGRASYEQFF; CDR3nt: TGTGCCAGTAGTATAGGGGGGTGGACTAGCGGGAGGGCCTCGTATGAGCAGTTCTTC
abundance: many; v_gene: TRBV20-1; d_gene: .; j_gene: TRBJ2-3; CDR3aa: CSARKAPGSWDTQYF; CDR3nt: TGCAGTGCTAGAAAGGCCCCTGGGTCTTGGGATACGCAGTATTTT
abundance: many; v_gene: TRBV20-1; d_gene: TRBD2; j_gene: TRBJ2-2; CDR3aa: CSAEGLAGDTGELFF; CDR3nt: TGCAGTGCAGAAGGACTAGCGGGGGACACCGGGGAGCTGTTTTTT
abundance: many; v_gene: TRBV20-1; d_gene: TRBD2; j_gene: TRBJ2-3; CDR3aa: CSAKNLAGGADTQYF; CDR3nt: TGCAGTGCCAAAAATCTAGCGGGAGGGGCAGATACGCAGTATTTT
abundance: many; v_gene: TRBV7-9; d_gene: TRBD1; j_gene: TRBJ1-1; CDR3aa: CASSPRDRGTEAFF; CDR3nt: TGTGCCAGCAGCCCCCGGGACAGGGGCACTGAAGCTTTCTTT
abundance: many; v_gene: TRBV7-8; d_gene: .; j_gene: TRBJ2-1; CDR3aa: CASSLAPSAYNEQFF; CDR3nt: TGTGCCAGCAGCTTAGCGCCCAGCGCATACAATGAGCAGTTCTTC
abundance: .; v_gene: TRBV13; d_gene: TRBD1; j_gene: TRBJ2-2; CDR3aa: CASSLGPGGAPPGELFF; CDR3nt: TGTGCCAGCAGCTTAGGCCCAGGGGGCGCCCCCCCCGGGGAGCTGTTTTTT
abundance: many; v_gene: TRBV7-2; d_gene: .; j_gene: TRBJ2-3; CDR3aa: CASSLDRTSTDTQYF; CDR3nt: TGTGCCAGCAGCTTAGACAGAACTAGCACAGATACGCAGTATTTT
abundance: .; v_gene: TRBV12-3/TRBV12-4; d_gene: .; j_gene: TRBJ2-5; CDR3aa: CASSPQGGIGETQYF; CDR3nt: TGTGCCAGCAGTCCTCAGGGGGGGATCGGAGAGACCCAGTACTTC